A selection of T cell receptor beta chains follows, all from one sample in a study of cytomegalovirus exposure and HLA in healthy donors. TCRdb's copy holds only in-frame clones and misses some; the assay was immunoSEQ multiplex PCR. Seen here are approximately 260,000 clones, about 93% observed once, and the top ten hold 1.7%. The sequencing input was PBMCs. The receptors here all came from a girl aged 2 to 9 in good health and CMV-seronegative. Both conserved end residues are part of each CDR3. The D gene is left open where the match is weak. Expanded clones get a size class; other rows say once, few or many, or leave the size out.

D gene	V gene	clone size	J gene	CDR3 DNA	CDR3 protein
NA	TRBV11-2	NA	TRBJ2-1	TGTGCCAGCAGCTTAGCTAGAGGTAATGAGCAGTTCTTC	CASSLARGNEQFF
NA	TRBV27	NA	TRBJ2-7	TGTGCCAGCAGTTTGCTCTCCAGTCCCTACGAGCAGTACTTC	CASSLLSSPYEQYF
TRBD1	TRBV4-1	NA	TRBJ2-3	TGCGCCAGCAGCCAAGGGGACAGGGGGACAGATACGCAGTATTTT	CASSQGDRGTDTQYF
NA	TRBV5-4	NA	TRBJ1-2	TGTGCCAGCAGCGTACTCAAGGGGAAGAAAGTATATGGCTACACCTTC	CASSVLKGKKVYGYTF
NA	TRBV19	NA	TRBJ2-5	TGTGCCAGTAGTATATTGGGAGTACAAGAGACCCAGTACTTC	CASSILGVQETQYF
NA	TRBV9	NA	TRBJ2-1	TGTGCCAGCAGCTCCCGGTCGGGTCCCAATGAGCAGTTCTTC	CASSSRSGPNEQFF
NA	TRBV29-1	NA	TRBJ2-1	TGCAGCGTTGGCCCCGATGGGGGGACTCCGGTCGAGCAGTTCTTC	CSVGPDGGTPVEQFF
NA	TRBV30	NA	TRBJ2-3	TGTGCCTGGAGTGTCACAGCAGATACGCAGTATTTT	CAWSVTADTQYF
TRBD2	TRBV4-1	NA	TRBJ2-5	TGCGCCAGCAGCCAAGGTGGGACTAGCGGGAGACTGGGAGAGACCCAGTACTTC	CASSQGGTSGRLGETQYF
NA	TRBV5-1	NA	TRBJ1-1	TGCGCCAGCAGCGGGGGGACGGCGAACACTGAAGCTTTCTTT	CASSGGTANTEAFF
NA	TRBV30	NA	TRBJ1-3	TGTGCCTGGAGTGTGCACAGCATTGGAAACACCATATATTTT	CAWSVHSIGNTIYF
NA	TRBV7-3	NA	TRBJ2-1	TGTGCCAGCAGCTTGGAACAGGGATACAATGAGCAGTTCTTC	CASSLEQGYNEQFF
NA	TRBV12-5	once	TRBJ1-6	TGTGCTAGTGCCCTACTAGGGTTTAATTCACCCCTCCACTTT	CASALLGFNSPLHF
TRBD1	TRBV11-3	NA	TRBJ2-7	TGTGCCAGCAGCTCCGGGACAGGGAACTACGAGCAGTACTTC	CASSSGTGNYEQYF
NA	TRBV6-5	NA	TRBJ1-1	TGTGCCAGCATCCAATCCCCGGGGTTCACTGAAGCTTTCTTT	CASIQSPGFTEAFF
TRBD2	TRBV5-8	NA	TRBJ2-3	TGTGCCAGCAGCTTGGGGTGGACTAGCGTCGGAGATACGCAGTATTTT	CASSLGWTSVGDTQYF
TRBD2	TRBV6-5	once	TRBJ2-5	TGTGCCAGCAGTTATGCGGGGGGCCAAGAGACCCAGTACTTC	CASSYAGGQETQYF
NA	TRBV21-1	once	TRBJ2-1	TGTGCCAGCAGCCAATACGACAGGGACGCCTACAATGAGCAGTTCTTC	CASSQYDRDAYNEQFF
NA	TRBV21-1	NA	TRBJ2-7	TGTGCCAGCAGTAATACCGGGACAGGGCCCTACGAGCAGTACTTC	CASSNTGTGPYEQYF
NA	TRBV19	NA	TRBJ2-1	TGTGCCAGTAGTATACGTGGGGGCTATGAGCAGTTCTTC	CASSIRGGYEQFF
TRBD1	TRBV6-5	NA	TRBJ1-6	TGTGCCAGCAGAGGACAGGGGGTCAATTCACCCCTCCACTTT	CASRGQGVNSPLHF
TRBD2	TRBV5-4	NA	TRBJ2-2	TGTGCCAGCAGCCCGAGACTAGCGGGGGGTACCGGGGAGCTGTTTTTT	CASSPRLAGGTGELFF
NA	TRBV10-1	few	TRBJ2-3	TGCGCCAGCAGTGAGTCCCGGGACTGGCTGAGCACAGATACGCAGTATTTT	CASSESRDWLSTDTQYF
TRBD1	TRBV10-2	NA	TRBJ1-1	TGCGCCAGCAGGGCAGGGGGCTGGACTGAAGCTTTCTTT	CASRAGGWTEAFF
NA	TRBV5-5	NA	TRBJ2-7	TGTGCCAGCTCTTCGGACATATCCGACTACGAGCAGTACTTC	CASSSDISDYEQYF
TRBD1	TRBV18	NA	TRBJ2-7	TGTGCCAGCTCCCAACAACAGGGGGCCTACGAGCAGTACTTC	CASSQQQGAYEQYF
NA	TRBV5-6	NA	TRBJ2-5	TGTGCCAGCAGCTTGGGCACAGGGTTCGAGACCCAGTACTTC	CASSLGTGFETQYF
TRBD2	TRBV6-5	NA	TRBJ2-7	TGTGCCAGCAGTTACCGACTAGCGGGGACGCCCTACGAGCAGTACTTC	CASSYRLAGTPYEQYF
TRBD2	TRBV9	NA	TRBJ2-7	TGTGCCAGCAGCCCAGCCGGGACTAGCGTACGGGAGCAGTACTTC	CASSPAGTSVREQYF
TRBD1	TRBV19	NA	TRBJ2-2	TGTGCCAGTAGTATGAGACAGGGCCTTAACACCGGGGAGCTGTTTTTT	CASSMRQGLNTGELFF
NA	TRBV9	NA	TRBJ2-7	TGTGCCAGCAGCGCCCGACAGAGCTACGAGCAGTACTTC	CASSARQSYEQYF
TRBD1	TRBV5-1	NA	TRBJ2-6	TGCGCCAGCAGCTTGGACGGGGACAGGACCTTCGCTGGGGCCAACGTCCTGACTTTC	CASSLDGDRTFAGANVLTF
TRBD1	TRBV7-9	NA	TRBJ2-1	TGTGCCAGCAGCTTAGGAAAAATAGGGACAGGGCGACCCAATGAGCAGTTCTTC	CASSLGKIGTGRPNEQFF
TRBD2	TRBV12-5	NA	TRBJ2-2	TGTGCTAGTGGTAGAGCGGGGGACTACACCGGGGAGCTGTTTTTT	CASGRAGDYTGELFF
TRBD2	TRBV27	once	TRBJ2-7	TGTGCCAGCAGTCCTTTAACTAGCGGGGATTTCTACGAGCAGTACTTC	CASSPLTSGDFYEQYF
NA	TRBV20-1	NA	TRBJ2-1	TGCAGTGCTAGTCGAGGGTATGAGCAGTTCTTC	CSASRGYEQFF
TRBD1	TRBV6-6	NA	TRBJ1-1	TGTGCCAGCAGTTACGAGGGCACAGGGGGCTCCAAAGCTTTCTTT	CASSYEGTGGSKAFF
TRBD2	TRBV6-5	NA	TRBJ2-2	TGTGCCAGCAATGTAGCGGGCACCGGGGAGCTGTTTTTT	CASNVAGTGELFF
NA	TRBV5-1	NA	TRBJ2-7	TGCGCCAGCAGCTTACAGGTGTTCTCCTACGAGCAGTACTTC	CASSLQVFSYEQYF
TRBD1	TRBV5-1	NA	TRBJ2-7	TGCGCCAGCAGCTTGAACCGGGACAGGTCCAACGAGCAGTACTTC	CASSLNRDRSNEQYF
NA	TRBV6-1	NA	TRBJ2-7	TGTGCCACCCTTATGTTAGCGACATCCTACGAGCAGTACTTC	CATLMLATSYEQYF
TRBD2	TRBV7-6	NA	TRBJ2-1	TGTGCCAGCAGCGCAGACCCGGCAGCGGGACCCACCTACAATGAGCAGTTCTTC	CASSADPAAGPTYNEQFF
NA	TRBV7-6	NA	TRBJ1-1	TGTGCCAGCAGCTTAGGGACAGTCACTGAAGCTTTCTTT	CASSLGTVTEAFF
NA	TRBV15	NA	TRBJ1-4	TGTGCCACCAGCAGGACAATCCAGGCCCCGGTTGAAAAACTGTTTTTT	CATSRTIQAPVEKLFF
NA	TRBV7-2	NA	TRBJ2-2	TGTGCCAGCAGCTTAGCGGTACTAGGTCGGACCGGGGAGCTGTTTTTT	CASSLAVLGRTGELFF
NA	TRBV19	NA	TRBJ2-7	TGTGCCAGTAGCCCCATGCGGAGCTACGAGCAGTACTTC	CASSPMRSYEQYF
NA	TRBV29-1	NA	TRBJ2-5	TGCAGCGTTGAAGGGGGCTTCGGGACCCAGTACTTC	CSVEGGFGTQYF
NA	TRBV6-5	NA	TRBJ2-7	TGTGCCAGCAGCCCGGGACACTACTACGAGCAGTACTTC	CASSPGHYYEQYF
TRBD1	TRBV7-6	NA	TRBJ2-7	TGTGCCAGCAGCTCCACCGGGACAGGCATCTACGAGCAGTACTTC	CASSSTGTGIYEQYF
TRBD1	TRBV7-9	few	TRBJ1-1	TGTGCCAGCGGGACAGGGGCCACTGAAGCTTTCTTT	CASGTGATEAFF
NA	TRBV19	NA	TRBJ2-7	TGTGCCAGTAGTATCGACAGGGAGGCCTCCGAGCAGTACTTC	CASSIDREASEQYF
TRBD2	TRBV14	NA	TRBJ2-2	TGTGCCAGCAGGGGTGGTGGACTAGCGGGAGAGGGGCGGGGCACCGGGGAGCTGTTTTTT	CASRGGGLAGEGRGTGELFF
NA	TRBV7-8	NA	TRBJ1-5	TGTGCCAGCAGCTTATCCCTTCAGCCCCAGCATTTT	CASSLSLQPQHF
NA	TRBV10-1	NA	TRBJ2-7	TGCGCCAGCAGTGAGTGGACAACCTACGAGCAGTACTTC	CASSEWTTYEQYF
TRBD2	TRBV9	NA	TRBJ2-7	TGTGCCAGCAGCGTAGAGGCTAGCGGGAGAGGCTACGAGCAGTACTTC	CASSVEASGRGYEQYF